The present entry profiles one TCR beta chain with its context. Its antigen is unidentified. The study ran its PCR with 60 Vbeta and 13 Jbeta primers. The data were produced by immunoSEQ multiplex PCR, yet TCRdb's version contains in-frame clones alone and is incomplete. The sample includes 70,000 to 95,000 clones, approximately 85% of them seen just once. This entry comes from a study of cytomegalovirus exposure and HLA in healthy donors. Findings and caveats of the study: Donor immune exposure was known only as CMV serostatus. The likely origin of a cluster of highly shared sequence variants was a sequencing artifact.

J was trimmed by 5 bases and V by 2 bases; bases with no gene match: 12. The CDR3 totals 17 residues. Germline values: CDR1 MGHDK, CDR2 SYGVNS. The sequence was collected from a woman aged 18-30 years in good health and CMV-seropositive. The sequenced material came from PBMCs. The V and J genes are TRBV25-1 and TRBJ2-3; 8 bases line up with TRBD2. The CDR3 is CASSEMVSREALDTQYF. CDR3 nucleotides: TGTGCCAGCAGTGAAATGGTATCGCGGGAGGCCTTAGATACGCAGTATTTT.